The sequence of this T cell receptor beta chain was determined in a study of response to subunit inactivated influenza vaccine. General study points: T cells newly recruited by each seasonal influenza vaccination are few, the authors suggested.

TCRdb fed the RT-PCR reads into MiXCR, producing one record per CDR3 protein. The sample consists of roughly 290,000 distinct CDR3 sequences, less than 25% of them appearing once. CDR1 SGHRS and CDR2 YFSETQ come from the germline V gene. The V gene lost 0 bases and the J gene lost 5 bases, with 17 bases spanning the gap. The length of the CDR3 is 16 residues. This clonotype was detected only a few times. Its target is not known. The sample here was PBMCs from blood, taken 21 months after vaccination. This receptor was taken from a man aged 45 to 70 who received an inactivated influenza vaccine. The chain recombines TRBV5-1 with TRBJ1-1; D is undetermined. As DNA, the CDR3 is TGCGCCAGCAGCTTGGCTTCAAAGGGCCCTGAGACTGAAGCTTTCTTT. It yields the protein CASSLASKGPETEAFF.